These 24 T cell receptor beta chains were all obtained from the same sample, sequenced in a study of Graves' ophthalmopathy and Graves' hyperthyroidism. CDR3 regions of TCR beta were amplified from RNA transcripts. HTBI-primed first-round RT-PCR preceded second-round multiplex PCR. TCRdb fed the multiplex PCR reads into MiXCR, producing one record per CDR3 protein. The data show about 500,000 distinct CDR3 sequences, with under 45% seen just once and roughly 4% held by the top ten. Material for sequencing was peripheral blood or thyroid tissue (not recorded which). These receptors all stem from an adult man with Graves' hyperthyroidism.

This clonotype has just a few counts. Compared with germline, one end of the junction differs, possibly owing to a read error. This chain uses TRBV12-3 or TRBV12-4 with TRBJ2-2; TRBD2 matches at 7 bases. The CDR3 runs 15 residues. The CDR3 protein is CASSLASGNTGELFF. The CDR3 DNA sequence: TGTGCCAGCAGTCTAGCTAGCGGAAACACCGGGGAGCTGTTTTTT.

This clonotype appeared many times. The CDR3 region has the DNA TGTGCCAGCAGCCAAGGGACAGTGGGGCAGCCCCAGCATTTT. Protein sequence: CASSQGTVGQPQHF. This sequence joins TRBV3-1 and TRBJ1-5; TRBD1 might be the D (6 bases). Germline CDR1 LGHDT, CDR2 YNNKEL (reference sequence). V lost 1 base and J lost 7, with 11 bases in between. The CDR3 has 14 residues. Drawing the rest from reference TRBV3-1 and TRBJ1-5, the complete variable domain is DTAVSQTPKYLVTQMGNDKSIKCEQNLGHDTMYWYKQDSKKFLKIMFSYNNKELIINETVPNRFSPKSPDKAHLNLHINSLELGDSAVYFCASSQGTVGQPQHFGDGTRLSIL.

On this clonotype itself: A read error is possible here, since a much larger clone lies one base away. The genes are TRBV24-1 and TRBJ2-3; 9 bases match TRBD1. CDR3 size: 15 residues. In germline, CDR1 is KGHDR, CDR2 SFDVKD. The CDR3 loop is CAASDSRTGDDTQYF. CDR3 nucleotides: TGTGCCGCCAGTGATTCCCGGACAGGGGATGATACGCAGTATTTT.

This clonotype was recorded many times. The chain uses TRBV5-4 and TRBJ1-2, with TRBD1 matching 10 bases. Germline trimming cut 6 bases from V and 2 bases from J; bases unmatched to any gene: 4. CDR1 and CDR2 (germline): SGHNT, YYREEE (reference sequence). The CDR3 runs to 14 residues. The CDR3 DNA reads TGTGCCAGCATCCTGACAGGGGGCAACTATGGCTACACCTTC. Translating gives CASILTGGNYGYTF.

This clonotype came up a few times. V usage is TRBV5-1 and J usage is TRBJ2-2; tentative D call: TRBD2 (5 bases). V shed 0 bases and J shed 5 bases, with 11 bases lying between them. This CDR3 region has 15 residues. CDR1 SGHRS and CDR2 YFSETQ come from the germline V gene. The CDR3 DNA reads as TGCGCCAGCAGCTTGGACGGGGATAAAACCGGGGAGCTGTTTTTT. Its translation: CASSLDGDKTGELFF. The entire variable domain, with the rest obtained from reference TRBV5-1 and TRBJ2-2, is as follows: KAGVTQTPRYLIKTRGQQVTLSCSPISGHRSVSWYQQTPGQGLQFLFEYFSETQRNKGNFPGRFSGRQFSNSRSEMNVSTLELGDSALYLCASSLDGDKTGELFFGEGSRLTVL.

This clonotype was seen ten or more times. The CDR3 here is CASSFPGVNTEAFF. The CDR3 region has the DNA TGCGCCAGCAGCTTTCCCGGCGTCAACACTGAAGCTTTCTTT. The chain recombines TRBV5-1 with TRBJ1-1; unclear D gene. CDR1 is SGHRS, CDR2 YFSETQ, per germline. The CDR3 contains 14 residues. Trimming cost V 2 bases and J 2 bases, with 10 bases left between them.

The chain combines TRBV29-1 with TRBJ1-1; tentatively, D is TRBD1 (5 bases). Germline-derived CDR1 and CDR2 are SQVTM and ANQGSEA. V dropped 1 base and J dropped 7 bases, with 13 bases sitting between them. The CDR3 runs 13 residues. Here the CDR3 reads CSVEAGLRGEAFF. The CDR3 DNA follows: TGCAGCGTTGAAGCGGGGCTGAGGGGTGAAGCTTTCTTT.

This clonotype was detected ten times or more. V gene TRBV20-1 combines with J gene TRBJ1-6; 10 nucleotides agree with TRBD1. Looked up from germline, CDR1 is DFQATT and CDR2 is SNEGSKA (reference sequence). With 6 bases clipped from V and 6 bases from J, the junction kept 8 bases outside the gene matches. CDR3 length: 15 residues. The CDR3 DNA follows: TGCAGTGCACCGGACAGGGGGGGATTTAATTCACCCCTCCACTTT. This encodes CSAPDRGGFNSPLHF.

This clonotype was seen at least ten times. This chain joins TRBV7-9 and TRBJ2-7; D is unresolved. The CDR3 sequence is 14 residues long. V dropped 4 bases and J dropped 3 bases, with 13 bases sitting between them. In germline, CDR1 is SEHNR, CDR2 FQNEAQ (reference sequence). The CDR3 bases are TGTGCCAGCAGCTCTACGGGTCGGTACTACGAGCAGTACTTC. The encoded protein is CASSSTGRYYEQYF.

The table lists this clonotype with a few counts. The genes are TRBV28 and TRBJ1-5; TRBD1 matches 9 bases. CDR3 length: 14 amino acids. The germline gives CDR1 MDHEN, CDR2 SYDVKM. The V and J ends lost 7 bases and 6 bases, in that order; junction bases with no gene match: 7. The CDR3 region is CASTWDRDGQPQHF. The CDR3 nucleotides read TGTGCCAGCACCTGGGACAGGGACGGTCAGCCCCAGCATTTT.

This clonotype has ten or more counts. The J gene is TRBJ2-5, the V gene TRBV5-4; perhaps D is TRBD1 or TRBD2 (5 bases each). Trimming took off 0 bases at V and 5 bases at J, with 11 bases between the two ends. CDR1 and CDR2 from the germline V gene are SGHNT and YYREEE (reference sequence). The CDR3 consists of 14 residues. Here the CDR3 DNA reads TGTGCCAGCAGCTTGGCAGGGAGTACGGAGACCCAGTACTTC. Translation: CASSLAGSTETQYF.

The chain joins TRBV7-9 to TRBJ2-7; TRBD1 might be the D (5 bases). The germline V gene encodes CDR1 SEHNR and CDR2 FQNEAQ (reference sequence). This CDR3 region has 17 residues. Trimming left V 1 base short and J 2 bases short, with 18 bases between. CDR3 amino acids: CASSLGDFRTPAYEQYF. CDR3 DNA sequence: TGTGCCAGCAGCTTAGGTGATTTCCGGACACCTGCCTACGAGCAGTACTTC. The entire variable domain, with the rest obtained from reference TRBV7-9 and TRBJ2-7, is as follows: DTGVSQNPRHKITKRGQNVTFRCDPISEHNRLYWYRQTLGQGPEFLTYFQNEAQLEKSRLLSDRFSAERPKGSFSTLEIQRTEQGDSAMYLCASSLGDFRTPAYEQYFGPGTRLTVT.

This clonotype has a count of ten or more. The V gene is TRBV19, the J gene TRBJ1-1; a weak D match, TRBD1 (6 bases). V dropped 5 bases and J dropped 2 bases, with 12 bases sitting between them. The CDR3 is made up of 14 amino acids. Germline CDR1 and CDR2: LNHDA and SQIVND (reference sequence). CDR3 DNA sequence: TGTGCCAGTAGTCCGGACAGAGATAACACTGAAGCTTTCTTT. Its translation is CASSPDRDNTEAFF.

In the case of this clonotype: This may come from a read error, since a much larger clone is one base off. J is TRBJ1-5 and V is TRBV10-1; weak D call: TRBD1 (5 bases). Per germline, CDR1 WNHNN and CDR2 SYGVQD (reference sequence). The CDR3 has 13 residues. The chain's CDR3 is CASRVYSNQSQHF. DNA for the CDR3: TGTGCCAGCAGGGTTTATAGCAATCAGTCCCAGCATTTT.

The V call is TRBV15, the J call TRBJ2-1; D not certain. V lost 4 bases, J lost 10 bases, and 8 bases lay in between. CDR3 size: 11 residues. Germline CDR1 is LNHNV and CDR2 is YYDKDF (reference sequence). The CDR3 reads CATSIRAEQFF. CDR3 sequence (DNA): TGTGCCACCAGCATCCGGGCCGAGCAGTTCTTC.

This clonotype came up once. The chain couples TRBV7-9 to TRBJ1-2; D call uncertain. Trimming removed 5 bases at V and 7 bases at J, with 11 bases between. The CDR3 loop spans 12 amino acids. Germline V lookup: CDR1 SEHNR, CDR2 FQNEAQ (reference sequence). CDR3 sequence: CASSLLGSGYTF. The CDR3 DNA reads TGTGCCAGCAGCCTCCTGGGAAGTGGCTACACCTTC.

The gene calls are TRBV20-1 and TRBJ2-7; D is unclear. The CDR3 has 14 residues. Germline V gene lookup returns CDR1 DFQATT and CDR2 SNEGSKA (reference sequence). Between the trimmed V and J ends, which lost 1 base and 3 bases, there was a span of 13 bases. CDR3 nucleotide sequence: TGCAGTGCTAGAGGCGGTGGGAAGGACTACGAGCAGTACTTC. This encodes CSARGGGKDYEQYF.

This clonotype was counted ten times or more. The chain combines TRBV2 with TRBJ1-6, with D maybe TRBD1 (5 bases). The CDR3 is 16 residues long. Trimming took 1 base from V and 7 from J, leaving 14 bases between them. Germline CDR1 is SNHLY and CDR2 is FYNNEI. The CDR3 loop is CASSEGGRRLNSPLHF. The CDR3 coding sequence is TGTGCCAGCAGTGAAGGGGGCAGAAGATTAAATTCACCCCTCCACTTT.

The chain employs TRBV7-2 and TRBJ2-1, with D unclear. This CDR3 is built from 13 residues. The V gene lost 4 bases and the J gene lost 4 bases, with 8 bases spanning the gap. Germline V gives CDR1 SGHTA, CDR2 FQGNSA. The CDR3 reads CASSSAEYNEQFF. The CDR3 bases are TGTGCCAGCAGCTCCGCTGAATACAATGAGCAGTTCTTC.

V and J are TRBV20-1 and TRBJ2-7, with a weak D call TRBD2 (6 bases). The CDR3 extends over 15 amino acids. Between the trimmed V and J ends, which lost 3 bases and 7 bases, there was a span of 22 bases. Germline lookup yields CDR1 DFQATT and CDR2 SNEGSKA (reference sequence). The CDR3: CSASRSRGSYNEQYF. The CDR3 bases are TGCAGTGCTAGTCGCTCGCGGGGCTCCTACAATGAGCAGTACTTC.

There are many counts of this clonotype. The chain uses TRBV6-1 and TRBJ1-6; D is undetermined. CDR1 is MNHNS, CDR2 SASEGT, per germline. The V and J ends lost 3 bases and 8 bases respectively, with 8 bases between them. The CDR3 loop spans 13 amino acids. The CDR3 protein is CASSDRLYSPLHF. CDR3 nucleotide sequence: TGTGCCAGCAGTGACAGACTCTATTCACCCCTCCACTTT.

This clonotype showed up many times. V gene TRBV7-6 combines with J gene TRBJ1-1, with D hard to call. Per germline, CDR1 SGHVS and CDR2 FNYEAQ. This CDR3 is built from 14 residues. V lost 3 bases, J lost 3 bases, and 11 bases lay in between. The CDR3 DNA reads TGTGCCAGCAGCTTGTCAGTACGGGACACTGAAGCTTTCTTT. As protein: CASSLSVRDTEAFF.

This clonotype was observed a handful of times. The CDR3 region is CASTHGRGQPQHF. Here the CDR3 DNA reads TGTGCCAGCACCCATGGGAGGGGTCAGCCCCAGCATTTT. The V and J genes are TRBV12-3 or TRBV12-4 and TRBJ1-5; D is perhaps TRBD1 (5 bases). This CDR3 is 13 amino acids long. The V end was cut by 7 bases, the J end by 6 bases, with 13 bases between.

This clonotype was recorded many times. V usage is TRBV13 and J usage is TRBJ1-2; 9 bases are a match to TRBD1. This CDR3 comprises 14 residues. The germline V gene encodes CDR1 PRHDT and CDR2 FYEKMQ (reference sequence). V lost 5 bases and J lost 5; bases outside the gene matches: 6. The CDR3 spells CASSGGQGNYGYTF. In DNA form, the CDR3 reads TGTGCCAGCAGCGGGGGACAGGGTAATTATGGCTACACCTTC.